This section outlines one TCR beta chain sequence together with its context. The CDR3 spans 15 residues. V was pared by 2 bases and J by 13 bases, with 10 bases of the junction left unmatched. Germline V gene sequence: CDR1 SGHDT, CDR2 YYEEEE. Authors' analysis steps: Amplified reference gene primers provided the basis for estimating nucleated cell counts. Sequencing used immunoSEQ multiplex PCR; TCRdb keeps in-frame clones, though not all of them. That table supplies the V and J calls and clone size; D and trimming were determined from the DNA. The sample consists of roughly 150,000 clones, approximately 87% of them appearing once. The data belong to a study of blood T cell repertoires in COVID-19.

This sequence joins TRBV5-6 and TRBJ1-6; TRBD1 aligns across 9 bases. This clonotype was sampled from a woman in her seventies with acute or convalescent COVID-19. Sequences were obtained from peripheral blood. The CDR3 nucleotides read TGTGCCAGCAGCTTTGGGGACAGGGAGGTTTCCCCCCTCCACTTT. Residues: CASSFGDREVSPLHF.